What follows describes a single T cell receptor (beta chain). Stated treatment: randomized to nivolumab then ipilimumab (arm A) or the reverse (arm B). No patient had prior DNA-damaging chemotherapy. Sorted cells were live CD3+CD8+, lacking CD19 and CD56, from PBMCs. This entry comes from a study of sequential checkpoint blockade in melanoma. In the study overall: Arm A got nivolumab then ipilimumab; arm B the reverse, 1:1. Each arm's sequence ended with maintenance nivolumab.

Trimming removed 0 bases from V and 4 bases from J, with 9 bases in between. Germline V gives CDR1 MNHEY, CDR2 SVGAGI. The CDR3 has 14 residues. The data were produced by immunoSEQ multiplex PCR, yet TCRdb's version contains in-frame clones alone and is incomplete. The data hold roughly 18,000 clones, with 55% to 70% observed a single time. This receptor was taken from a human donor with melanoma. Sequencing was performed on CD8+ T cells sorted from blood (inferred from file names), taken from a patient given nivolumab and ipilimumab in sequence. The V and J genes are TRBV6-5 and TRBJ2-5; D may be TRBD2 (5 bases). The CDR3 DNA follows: TGTGCCAGCAGTTACTCACCGGAGGTAGAGACCCAGTACTTC. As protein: CASSYSPEVETQYF.